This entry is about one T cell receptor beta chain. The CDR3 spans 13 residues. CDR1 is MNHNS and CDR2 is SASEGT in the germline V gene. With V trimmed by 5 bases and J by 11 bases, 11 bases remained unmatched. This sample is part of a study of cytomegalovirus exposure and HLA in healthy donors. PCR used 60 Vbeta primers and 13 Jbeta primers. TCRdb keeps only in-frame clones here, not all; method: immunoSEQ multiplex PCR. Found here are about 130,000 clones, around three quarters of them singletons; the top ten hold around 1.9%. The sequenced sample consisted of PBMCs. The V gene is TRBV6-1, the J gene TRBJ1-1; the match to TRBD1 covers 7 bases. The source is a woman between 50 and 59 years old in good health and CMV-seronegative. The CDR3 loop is CASSLGTEPGAFF. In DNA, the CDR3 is TGTGCCAGCAGTCTGGGGACAGAACCTGGGGCTTTCTTT.